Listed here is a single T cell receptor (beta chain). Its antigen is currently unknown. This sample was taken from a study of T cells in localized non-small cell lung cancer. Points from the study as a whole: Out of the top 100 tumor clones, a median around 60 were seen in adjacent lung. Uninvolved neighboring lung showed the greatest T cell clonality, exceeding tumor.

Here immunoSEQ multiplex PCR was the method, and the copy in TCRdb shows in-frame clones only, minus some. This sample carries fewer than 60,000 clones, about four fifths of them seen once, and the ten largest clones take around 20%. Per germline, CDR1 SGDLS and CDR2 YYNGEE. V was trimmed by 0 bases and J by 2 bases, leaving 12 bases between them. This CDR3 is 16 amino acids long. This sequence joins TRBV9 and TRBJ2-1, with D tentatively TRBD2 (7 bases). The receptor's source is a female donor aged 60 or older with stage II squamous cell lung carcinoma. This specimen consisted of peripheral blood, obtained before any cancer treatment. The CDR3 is CASSVDLGGAYNEQFF. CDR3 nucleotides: TGTGCCAGCAGCGTAGACTTAGGGGGGGCCTACAATGAGCAGTTCTTC.